This is a list of T cell receptor beta chains from one sample in a study of T cell responses to AZD1222 COVID-19 vaccine. Sequencing was performed with immunoSEQ multiplex PCR; in TCRdb, only in-frame clones are kept and a portion is missing. Of 120,000 or so clones in the sample, 84% are singletons; the top ten hold about a quarter. Here the sequenced sample was peripheral blood, taken 28 days after the second AZD1222 dose. The receptors here all came from an adult who received the AZD1222 COVID-19 vaccine. Each CDR3 is given with its conserved first and last residue. Each record gives: V gene, D gene, clone size, CDR3 length, J gene, CDR3 DNA, CDR3 protein. A D gene is named only where the DNA matches it firmly. Expanded clones get a size class; other rows say once, few or many, or leave the size out.

TRBV3-1/TRBV3-2	NA	NA	13	TRBJ1-2	TGTGCCAGCAGCCAACAGGGTAACTATGGCTACACCTTC	CASSQQGNYGYTF
TRBV6-6	NA	few	11	TRBJ1-2	TGTGCCAGCAGCCCGAGGGATGGCTACACCTTC	CASSPRDGYTF
TRBV25-1	NA	NA	12	TRBJ2-5	TGTGCCAGCAGCGCTCTTTCTGAGACCCAGTACTTC	CASSALSETQYF
TRBV29-1	NA	NA	13	TRBJ1-2	TGCAGCGTCCCCGGGCGGAAAAACTATGGCTACACCTTC	CSVPGRKNYGYTF
TRBV7-2	NA	NA	13	TRBJ2-5	TGTGCCAGCAGCTTAGTGGGGTATGGGGCCCAGTACTTC	CASSLVGYGAQYF
TRBV29-1	NA	NA	13	TRBJ1-2	TGCAGCGTTGAAGAGCGGACATCCTATGGCTACACCTTC	CSVEERTSYGYTF
TRBV7-2	TRBD2	few	15	TRBJ2-1	TGTGCCAGCAGCTTAGGCGGGGGGCCATACAATGAGCAGTTCTTC	CASSLGGGPYNEQFF
TRBV5-5	NA	NA	15	TRBJ1-4	TGTGCCAGCAGCTTGGGAGGGGTCCTTTTAGAAAAACTGTTTTTT	CASSLGGVLLEKLFF
TRBV12-3/TRBV12-4	TRBD1	NA	13	TRBJ1-2	TGTGCCAGCGCCAGGGGGGGAGGGTATGGCTACACCTTC	CASARGGGYGYTF
TRBV30	NA	NA	15	TRBJ1-3	TGTGCCTGGAGTTATGGGTCCGAACCTGGAAACACCATATATTTT	CAWSYGSEPGNTIYF
TRBV7-6	NA	NA	17	TRBJ2-2	TGTGCCAGCAGCTTAGGGGGGGCCGGGGCGAACACCGGGGAGCTGTTTTTT	CASSLGGAGANTGELFF
TRBV4-3	NA	few	12	TRBJ2-1	TGCGCCAGCAGCCCAGGGGGGGCGGTACTAATCTTC	CASSPGGAVLIF
TRBV27	TRBD2	NA	20	TRBJ2-1	TGTGCCAGCAGGTGGCTAGCGGGCGCGGGGCAGGAGAGCTCCTACAATGAGCAGTTCTTC	CASRWLAGAGQESSYNEQFF
TRBV19	NA	NA	13	TRBJ1-2	TGTGCCAGTAGTATTTGGGGGGACTATGGCTACACCTTC	CASSIWGDYGYTF
TRBV3-1/TRBV3-2	TRBD1	NA	18	TRBJ1-2	TGTGCCAGCAGCCAAGATGGGGTGGGACAGGGGGCGCACCGTGGCTACACCTTC	CASSQDGVGQGAHRGYTF
TRBV6-4	NA	NA	13	TRBJ1-6	TGTGCCAGCAGTGACTCAGGGGTTTCACCCCTCCACTTT	CASSDSGVSPLHF
TRBV24-1	NA	NA	12	TRBJ1-2	TGTGCCACCAGTGATCAGAGATATGGCTACACCTTC	CATSDQRYGYTF
TRBV7-8	NA	NA	15	TRBJ1-2	TGTGCCAGCAGCTTATTTACAGACCCTATTTCGGGCTACACCTTC	CASSLFTDPISGYTF
TRBV24-1	NA	NA	17	TRBJ1-6	TGTGCCACCAGTGATCCCCAGAAGATAGGAGGGAGTTCACCCCTCCACTTT	CATSDPQKIGGSSPLHF
TRBV11-2	TRBD1	NA	17	TRBJ1-3	TGTGCCAGCAGCCGCCAAGGGACAGGCTTCTCTGGAAACACCATATATTTT	CASSRQGTGFSGNTIYF
TRBV9	NA	NA	15	TRBJ2-1	TGTGCCAGCAGCGTAGGGGGGAGCACCTACAATGAGCAGTTCTTC	CASSVGGSTYNEQFF
TRBV6-6	TRBD1	few	15	TRBJ1-5	TGTGCCAGCAGTTACCGACAGGGGATCCATCAGCCCCAGCATTTT	CASSYRQGIHQPQHF
TRBV24-1	NA	NA	14	TRBJ2-2	TGTGCCACTCAGACAGGCTCTGACACCGGGGAGCTGTTTTTT	CATQTGSDTGELFF
TRBV2	NA	NA	14	TRBJ2-7	TGTGCCAGCAGTGAAGGTCAGGGGTCCTACGAGCAGTACTTC	CASSEGQGSYEQYF
TRBV3-1/TRBV3-2	NA	NA	14	TRBJ1-4	TGTGCCAGCAGACACAGGGAAGATAATGAAAAACTGTTTTTT	CASRHREDNEKLFF
TRBV18	TRBD1	NA	15	TRBJ2-7	TGTGCCAGCTCGGACGTCGGACAGGGGCACTACGAGCAGTACTTC	CASSDVGQGHYEQYF
TRBV19	NA	NA	13	TRBJ1-1	TGTGCCAGTAAATTTTTTCTGGCCACTGAAGCTTTCTTT	CASKFFLATEAFF
TRBV6-1	NA	NA	15	TRBJ1-5	TGTGCCAGCAGTGAACAGGGCTATAGCAATCAGCCCCAGCATTTT	CASSEQGYSNQPQHF
TRBV19	NA	NA	15	TRBJ1-3	TGTGCCAGTAGACGACTCGACGGCTCTGGAAACACCATATATTTT	CASRRLDGSGNTIYF
TRBV7-8	NA	NA	12	TRBJ1-5	TGTGCCAGCAGCTTAGAACCCGGGCCCCAGCATTTT	CASSLEPGPQHF
TRBV15	TRBD1	NA	13	TRBJ1-1	TGTGCCACCAGCGAAACCAGACAGGGTTGGGCTTTCTTT	CATSETRQGWAFF
TRBV7-9	TRBD1	NA	13	TRBJ1-6	TGTGCCTACGGTACAGGGGAAAACTCACCCCTCCACTTT	CAYGTGENSPLHF
TRBV10-3	NA	NA	13	TRBJ2-7	TGTGCCATCAGTGAAAGGGGGAGCTACGAGCAGTACTTC	CAISERGSYEQYF
TRBV10-3	NA	NA	13	TRBJ2-1	TGTGCCCTTAGCGCCCGGGGCAACAATGAGCAGTTCTTC	CALSARGNNEQFF
TRBV19	NA	NA	14	TRBJ1-1	TGTGCCAGTAGTATTAGGGCGACGGGCACTGAAGCTTTCTTT	CASSIRATGTEAFF
TRBV6-5	TRBD1	NA	14	TRBJ1-5	TGTGCCAGCCGGGGACAGGGGTTACATCAGCCCCAGCATTTT	CASRGQGLHQPQHF
TRBV5-8	NA	NA	13	TRBJ1-1	TGTGCCAGCAGCTTGATGGGGGGCTGGGGAGCTTTCTTT	CASSLMGGWGAFF
TRBV7-2	TRBD2	NA	12	TRBJ2-1	TGTGCCACTAGCGGGCAATACAATGAGCAGTTCTTC	CATSGQYNEQFF
TRBV7-2	NA	few	14	TRBJ1-2	TGTGCCAGCAGCTCGCCCCAGGGGAACTATGGCTACACCTTC	CASSSPQGNYGYTF
TRBV6-5	NA	NA	15	TRBJ1-1	TGTGCCAGCAGTTACTCTCAGGGAAGTTTCACTGAAGCTTTCTTT	CASSYSQGSFTEAFF
TRBV4-3	TRBD2	NA	15	TRBJ2-5	TGCGCCAGCAGCGCAGGACTAGCTCTAAGCGAGACCCAGTACTTC	CASSAGLALSETQYF
TRBV15	NA	NA	15	TRBJ1-2	TGTGCCACCAGCATCAGGGCACCAGGGTCGCTTGGCTACACCTTC	CATSIRAPGSLGYTF
TRBV7-2	TRBD2	NA	15	TRBJ2-5	TGTGCCAGCACCGTAACTAGCGGCGCCCAAGAGACCCAGTACTTC	CASTVTSGAQETQYF
TRBV12-5	NA	NA	13	TRBJ1-2	TGTGCTAGTGGTTTGGGTGCAGGGAGCGGCTACACCTTC	CASGLGAGSGYTF
TRBV7-2	NA	few	17	TRBJ1-2	TGTGCCAGCAGGCTAGGGGGAGACCTAGACTTAAACTATGGCTACACCTTC	CASRLGGDLDLNYGYTF
TRBV16	NA	NA	14	TRBJ2-2	TGTGCCAGCAGCCCCACAGGGTCGGCCGGGGAGCTGTTTTTT	CASSPTGSAGELFF
TRBV28	NA	once	15	TRBJ1-5	TGTGCCAGCAGTCCCAACAAGGATAGGGAACAGCCCCAGCATTTT	CASSPNKDREQPQHF
TRBV19	TRBD1	NA	14	TRBJ1-2	TGTGCCAGTAGTGCGCGGGACAGGGACTATGGCTACACCTTC	CASSARDRDYGYTF
TRBV11-3	NA	NA	12	TRBJ1-3	TGTGCCAGCACCGCCTCTGGAAACACCATATATTTT	CASTASGNTIYF
TRBV2	NA	NA	17	TRBJ2-1	TGTGCCAGCAGTGACCCATCTAGACCTCAAACCTACAATGAGCAGTTCTTC	CASSDPSRPQTYNEQFF
TRBV7-2	TRBD1	NA	17	TRBJ1-2	TGTGCCAGCAGCTTAAGGGTTAGCGGGACAGGATACTATGGCTACACCTTC	CASSLRVSGTGYYGYTF
TRBV7-8	TRBD1	NA	15	TRBJ2-5	TGTGCCAGCAGCTTAGGACAGGGATGGATAGAGACCCAGTACTTC	CASSLGQGWIETQYF
TRBV28	TRBD1	NA	13	TRBJ2-7	TGTGCCAGCAGTACCCCGGGACAGGGGGAGCAGTACTTC	CASSTPGQGEQYF
TRBV9	NA	NA	15	TRBJ1-1	TGTGCCAGCAGCCCGTCAGGAGTCATGAACACTGAAGCTTTCTTT	CASSPSGVMNTEAFF
TRBV9	NA	few	15	TRBJ2-7	TGTGCCAGCAGCGCCAGTGGGAGTACCCCCTACGAGCAGTACTTC	CASSASGSTPYEQYF
TRBV29-1	TRBD1	NA	13	TRBJ1-2	TGCAGCGTCACCGGACAGGGGGCCTATGGCTACACCTTC	CSVTGQGAYGYTF
TRBV5-5	NA	NA	16	TRBJ2-5	TGTGCCAGCAGCTTGGAATCAGGGGGAGGCCAAGAGACCCAGTACTTC	CASSLESGGGQETQYF
TRBV16	NA	few	13	TRBJ1-1	TGTGCCAGCAGCCAATTACCAACGAATGAAGCTTTCTTT	CASSQLPTNEAFF
TRBV5-6	NA	NA	15	TRBJ1-4	TGTGCCAGCAGCGTATCATTCGGGGGCCTTGAAAAACTGTTTTTT	CASSVSFGGLEKLFF